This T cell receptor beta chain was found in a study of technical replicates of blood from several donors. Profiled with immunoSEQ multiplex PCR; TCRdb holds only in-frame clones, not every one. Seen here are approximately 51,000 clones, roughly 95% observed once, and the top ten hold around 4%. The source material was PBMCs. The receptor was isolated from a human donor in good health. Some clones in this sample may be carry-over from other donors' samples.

CDR3: CASSLVGQISTGELFF. CDR3 DNA sequence: TGTGCCAGCAGCTTAGTGGGACAGATAAGCACCGGGGAGCTGTTTTTT. This chain joins TRBV11-2 and TRBJ2-2, with TRBD1 matching over 7 bases. The J segment lost 4 bases and the V segment lost 1 base, leaving 6 bases of the junction unmatched. The CDR3 sequence is 16 residues long. Germline CDR1 is SGHAT and CDR2 is FQNNGV. The full variable domain, rest sourced from reference TRBV11-2 and TRBJ2-2, is EAGVAQSPRYKIIEKRQSVAFWCNPISGHATLYWYQQILGQGPKLLIQFQNNGVVDDSQLPKDRFSAERLKGVDSTLKIQPAKLEDSAVYLCASSLVGQISTGELFFGEGSRLTVL.